This T cell receptor beta chain is drawn from a study of CD8 T cells in ankylosing spondylitis. Trimming took 5 bases from V and 3 from J, leaving 8 bases between them. CDR3 size: 11 residues. Germline-derived CDR1 and CDR2 are DFQATT and SNEGSKA (reference sequence). One entry per CDR3 protein, called by TCRdb with MiXCR from the 5' RACE reads. The sample lists about 240,000 distinct CDR3 sequences; approximately 9% were seen once. Many counts were recorded for this clonotype. The chain carries TRBV20-1 and TRBJ2-7, with D perhaps matching TRBD1 (5 bases). Sequenced: blood, either unsorted or a sorted T cell fraction (not recorded which). This receptor was taken from a male donor with ankylosing spondylitis or in good health (not recorded which). Here the CDR3 reads CSAPQGYEQYF. The CDR3, as DNA: TGCAGTGCTCCCCAGGGCTACGAGCAGTACTTC.